The 2 T cell receptor beta chains presented below share a single source sample, sequenced in a study of shared clonotypes between healthy human individuals. The method was immunoSEQ multiplex PCR; TCRdb's version includes in-frame clones alone and lacks a portion of them. The table lists about half a million clones, more than 75% of them singletons. Sequenced input: PBMCs. Every receptor here comes from a woman aged 40 to 50 in good health. Some clones in this sample may be carry-over from other donors' samples.

This clone was detected only once. A clone one base away is much larger, so this may be a read error. The same CDR3 is also encoded by other DNA sequences in this sample. The J gene is TRBJ1-2, the V gene TRBV29-1; D is undetermined. This CDR3 region has 10 residues. The V gene's germline CDR1 is SQVTM and CDR2 ANQGSEA. The CDR3 sequence: CSLSRDGYTF. In DNA, the CDR3 is TGCAGCTTGTCGAGGGATGGCTATACCTTC.

Comments on this clone: A much larger clone lies a single base off, so this may be a read error. V usage is TRBV7-2 and J usage is TRBJ2-3; D ambiguous. CDR1 and CDR2 from the germline V gene are SGHTA and FQGNSA. This CDR3 spans 12 amino acids. Between the trimmed V and J ends, which lost 5 bases and 2 bases, there was a span of 5 bases. DNA of the CDR3: TGTGCCAGCAGCACCTACACAGATACGCAGTATTTT. As protein: CASSTYTDTQYF.